This TCR beta chain was recorded in a study of blood T cell repertoires in COVID-19. Germline CDR1 reads LGHDT; CDR2 reads YNNKEL (reference sequence). V gave up 2 bases and J gave up 9 bases; unmatched junction bases: 10. The CDR3 runs to 16 residues. In the original analysis: Estimates of nucleated cell counts were drawn from the amplification of reference gene primers. The data were produced by immunoSEQ multiplex PCR, yet TCRdb's version contains in-frame clones alone and is incomplete. V and J calls and clone size are copied from that table; D and trimming were computed from the DNA. Here the sample spans some 270,000 clones, roughly nine tenths being singletons.

This clonotype originated in a man in his forties or fifties with active or convalescent COVID-19. Sequencing input: peripheral blood. The genes are TRBV3-1 (or the pseudogene TRBV3-2) and TRBJ2-1; 10 bases line up with TRBD2. The CDR3 sequence: CASSQPGLAPRGEQFF. CDR3 bases: TGTGCCAGCAGCCAACCGGGACTAGCGCCCCGGGGTGAGCAGTTCTTC.